This T cell receptor beta chain was sequenced for a study of blood T cell repertoires in COVID-19 (dated by TCRdb to the early 2020s). Turning to the overall study: Collaborator samples came from the United States, Italy and Spain and covered acute and convalescent phases of COVID-19. Deeply sampled blood TCRbeta repertoires from subjects exposed to, actively infected with, or recovered from COVID-19 were included in the dataset. HLA class I and class II types, where available, came from metadata supplied by the sample provider rather than from assay-based typing. The samples were drawn from the first 160 participants of the ongoing ImmuneRACE study and from 1,254 subjects provided by 6 global collaborators. A freely available public database, intended as a resource for researchers studying the immune response to SARS-CoV-2, is where the repertoires were released. The prospective study material was composed of cDNA or gDNA derived from T cells, B-cell-depleted T cells, or PBMCs. A de-identified subject ID, COVID-19 status, age in years and sex were almost always included in the sample metadata.

The CDR3 holds 15 amino acids from the cysteine to the phenylalanine. Kept here is only the CDR3 DNA, which spans 45 bases and is read in frame from base 1. CDR1 and CDR2 were assigned from the germline V gene (reference sequence) as LNHDA and SQIVND. Trimming accounts for 3 bases at V and 5 bases at J, while the number of junction bases matched to no gene is 7. TCRbeta CDR3 regions were amplified from genomic DNA by means of the immunoSEQ Assay, a bias-controlled multiplex PCR. The original methods were these. The number of nucleated cells in each sample was estimated by amplification of reference gene primers within the assay. To quantify the absolute abundance of each unique TCRbeta CDR3 rearrangement, sequence reads were collapsed and filtered. For each sample, productive Simpson clonality was calculated by taking the square root of Simpson's diversity index across productive rearrangements. The immuneACCESS repertoire file appears here via TCRdb, limited to in-frame rearrangements. These files lack a portion of the clones; in checked studies, under half of the deficit traces to unresolved V genes, and the cause of the others is not known. The DNA gave D and trimming, while V, J and clone size come from that table. Recorded for this sample are some 150,000 clones; about 85% of them occurred a single time. The top ten constitute 6.2% of the sample.

Remarks on this clone: No cognate antigen has been identified for it. There are no base qualities to consult, and no much larger clone falls within one base.

Study-level results and caveats: The amount of clinical and demographic metadata varied by source and participant and was provided uncurated.

In the prospective study, participants were about 18 to 95 years old, resided in about 25 geographic areas of the United States, and were enrolled through a virtual design. In the prospective study, cohorts were assigned on the basis of participant-reported clinical history obtained from a screening survey and a study questionnaire. Recovered participants in ImmuneRACE Cohort 3 were defined by two consecutive negative NP/OP PCR tests, clearance by a healthcare professional, or resolution of symptoms. Each participant in the prospective study had whole blood, serum and a nasopharyngeal or oropharyngeal swab collected by mobile phlebotomists. Over a 2-month period, participants in the prospective study had the option of providing additional blood draws and questionnaires. Before DNA extraction, prospective study blood samples were shipped either frozen or at room temperature.

Sequenced: PBMCs or T cells enriched from blood (not recorded which). The chain links TRBV19 with TRBJ2-5; the central 9 bases match TRBD1. This clonotype was sampled from a woman aged 40 to 50 who had recovered from COVID-19. In nucleotide form, the sequence is TGTGCCAGTAGTATGGGGACAGGGTTAGGGGAGACCCAGTACTTC. Translated, this gives CASSMGTGLGETQYF.